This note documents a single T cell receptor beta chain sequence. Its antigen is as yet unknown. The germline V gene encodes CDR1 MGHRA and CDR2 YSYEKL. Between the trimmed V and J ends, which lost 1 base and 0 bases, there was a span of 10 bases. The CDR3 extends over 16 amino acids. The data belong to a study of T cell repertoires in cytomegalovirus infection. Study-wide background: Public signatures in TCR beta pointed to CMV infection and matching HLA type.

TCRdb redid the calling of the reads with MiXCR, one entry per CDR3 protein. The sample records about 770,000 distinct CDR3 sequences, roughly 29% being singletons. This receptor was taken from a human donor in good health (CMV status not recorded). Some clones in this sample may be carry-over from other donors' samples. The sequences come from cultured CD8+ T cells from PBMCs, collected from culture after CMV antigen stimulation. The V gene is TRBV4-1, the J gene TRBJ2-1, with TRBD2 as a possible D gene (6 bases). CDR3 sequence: CASSQGGGGSYNEQFF. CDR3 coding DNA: TGCGCCAGCAGCCAAGGTGGGGGAGGCTCCTACAATGAGCAGTTCTTC.